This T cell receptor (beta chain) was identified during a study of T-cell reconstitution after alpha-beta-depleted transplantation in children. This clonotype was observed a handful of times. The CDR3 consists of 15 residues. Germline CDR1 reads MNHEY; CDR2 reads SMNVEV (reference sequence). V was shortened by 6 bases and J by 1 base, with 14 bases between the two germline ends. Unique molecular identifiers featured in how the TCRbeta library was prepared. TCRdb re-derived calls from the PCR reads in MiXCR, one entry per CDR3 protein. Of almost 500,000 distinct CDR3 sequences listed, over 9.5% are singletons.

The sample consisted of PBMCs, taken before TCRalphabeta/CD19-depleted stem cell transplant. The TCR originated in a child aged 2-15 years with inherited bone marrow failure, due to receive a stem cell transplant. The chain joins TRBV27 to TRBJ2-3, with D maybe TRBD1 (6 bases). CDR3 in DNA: TGTGCCAGCAGCGCCACAGGGTGGGGCACAGATACGCAGTATTTT. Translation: CASSATGWGTDTQYF.